The entry below describes one TCR beta chain. The sample belongs to a study of blood T cell repertoires in COVID-19. Overall study: T cells, B-cell-depleted T cells, or PBMCs provided the cDNA or gDNA that served as material.

Which cohort a participant joined came from the clinical history participants gave. Cohort 3 recovered donors had two negative PCRs, clearance, or symptom resolution. Data came from immunoSEQ multiplex PCR; TCRdb stores just in-frame clones and leaves some out. The sample consists of some 140,000 clones, just under 85% of them appearing once. Germline V lookup: CDR1 MNHEY, CDR2 SMNVEV (reference sequence). The V gene end was trimmed by 9 bases and the J gene end by 4 bases; junction bases not matched to a gene: 6. CDR3 length: 13 amino acids. The source of this sequence is a man in his fifties or sixties who had recovered from COVID-19. The sample was PBMCs or T cells enriched from blood (not recorded which). The V call is TRBV27, the J call TRBJ1-5, with TRBD1 matching 7 bases. CDR3 coding DNA: TGTGCCAGTCGACAGGGCATTAATCAGCCCCAGCATTTT. Translating it yields CASRQGINQPQHF.